This T cell receptor beta chain was observed in a study of shared clonotypes between healthy human individuals. CDR3 length equals 14 residues. V shed 2 bases and J shed 4 bases, with 11 bases lying between them. CDR1 and CDR2 (germline): ENHRY, SYGVKD. Memory CD4+ cells were the fraction left after CD45RA+ naive selection. Using immunoSEQ multiplex PCR, the repertoire was profiled, and TCRdb retains in-frame clones only, with some absent. Here the sample spans about 2 million clones, 85% to 95% being singletons. The source is a man aged 18 to 29 in good health. Sequenced material: naive CD4+ T cells sorted from blood. Subset described: CD45RA+ positively selected. This chain uses TRBV10-3 with TRBJ1-1, with unresolved D. In DNA form, the CDR3 reads TGTGCCATCAGTGAGGGAGGGTCCGCCACTGAAGCTTTCTTT. Its translation is CAISEGGSATEAFF.